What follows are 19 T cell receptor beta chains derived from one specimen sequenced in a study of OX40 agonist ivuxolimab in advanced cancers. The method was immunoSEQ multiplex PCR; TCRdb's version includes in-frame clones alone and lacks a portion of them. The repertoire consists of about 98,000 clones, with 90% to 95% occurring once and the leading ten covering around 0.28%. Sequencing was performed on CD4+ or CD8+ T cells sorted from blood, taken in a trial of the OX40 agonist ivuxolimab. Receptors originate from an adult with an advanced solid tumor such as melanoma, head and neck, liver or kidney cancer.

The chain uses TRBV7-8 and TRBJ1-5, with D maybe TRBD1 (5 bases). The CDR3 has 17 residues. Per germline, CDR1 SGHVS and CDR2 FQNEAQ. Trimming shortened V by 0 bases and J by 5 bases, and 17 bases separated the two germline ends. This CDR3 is CASSLASGGRFDQPQHF. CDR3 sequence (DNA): TGTGCCAGCAGCTTAGCCTCCGGGGGACGTTTTGATCAGCCCCAGCATTTT.

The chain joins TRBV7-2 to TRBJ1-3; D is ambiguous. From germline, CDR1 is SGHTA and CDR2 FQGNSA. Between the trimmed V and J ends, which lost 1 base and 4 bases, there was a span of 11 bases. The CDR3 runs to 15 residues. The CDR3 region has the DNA TGTGCCAGCAGCTTAGGCGGGGAGGACGGAAACACCATATATTTT. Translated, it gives CASSLGGEDGNTIYF. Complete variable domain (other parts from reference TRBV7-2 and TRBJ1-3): GAGVSQSPSNKVTEKGKDVELRCDPISGHTALYWYRQSLGQGLEFLIYFQGNSAPDKSGLPSDRFSAERTGGSVSTLTIQRTQQEDSAVYLCASSLGGEDGNTIYFGEGSWLTVV.

The CDR3 sequence is CASFPGVGGNTIYF. The CDR3 DNA sequence: TGTGCCAGCTTCCCAGGGGTAGGAGGAAACACCATATATTTT. This chain joins TRBV5-4 and TRBJ1-3; D may be TRBD1 (6 bases). The CDR3 totals 14 residues. The germline V gene encodes CDR1 SGHNT and CDR2 YYREEE (reference sequence). V lost 7 bases, J lost 4 bases, and 15 bases lay in between. Complete variable domain (other parts from reference TRBV5-4 and TRBJ1-3): ETGVTQSPTHLIKTRGQQVTLRCSSQSGHNTVSWYQQALGQGPQFIFQYYREEENGRGNFPPRFSGLQFPNYSSELNVNALELDDSALYLCASFPGVGGNTIYFGEGSWLTVV.

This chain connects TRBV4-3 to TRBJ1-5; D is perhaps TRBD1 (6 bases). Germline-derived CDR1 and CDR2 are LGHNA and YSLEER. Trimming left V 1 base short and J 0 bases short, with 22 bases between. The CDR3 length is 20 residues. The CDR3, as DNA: TGCGCCAGCAGCCAAGGGACCCCGGGGGCGGATCTCTATAGCAATCAGCCCCAGCATTTT. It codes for CASSQGTPGADLYSNQPQHF.

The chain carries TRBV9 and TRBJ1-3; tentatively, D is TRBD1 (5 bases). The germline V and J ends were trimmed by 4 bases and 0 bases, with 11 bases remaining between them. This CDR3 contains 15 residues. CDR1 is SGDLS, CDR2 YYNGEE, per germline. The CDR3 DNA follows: TGTGCCAGCAGCCCCTCGGACATCTCTGGAAACACCATATATTTT. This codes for CASSPSDISGNTIYF.

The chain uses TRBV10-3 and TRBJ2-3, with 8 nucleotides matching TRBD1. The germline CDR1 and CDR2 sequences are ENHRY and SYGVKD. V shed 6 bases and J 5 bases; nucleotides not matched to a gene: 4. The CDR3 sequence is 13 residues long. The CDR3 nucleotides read TGTGCCATCAGCGGGACAGGAAGAGATACGCAGTATTTT. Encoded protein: CAISGTGRDTQYF.

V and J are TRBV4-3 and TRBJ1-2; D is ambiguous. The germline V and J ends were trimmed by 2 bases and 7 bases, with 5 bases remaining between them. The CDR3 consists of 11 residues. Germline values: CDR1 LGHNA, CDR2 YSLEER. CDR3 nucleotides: TGCGCCAGCAGCCAATACGCTGGCTACACCTTC. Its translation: CASSQYAGYTF.

CDR3 coding DNA: TGTGCCAGCAGTTCGGGTACAGGGGACGGGGCCAACGTCCTGACTTTC. This sequence encodes CASSSGTGDGANVLTF. V and J are TRBV28 and TRBJ2-6, with 7 bases that match TRBD1. CDR1 is MDHEN, CDR2 SYDVKM, per germline. This CDR3 is 16 amino acids long. The ends lost 4 bases at V and 4 bases at J; junction bases unmatched: 7.

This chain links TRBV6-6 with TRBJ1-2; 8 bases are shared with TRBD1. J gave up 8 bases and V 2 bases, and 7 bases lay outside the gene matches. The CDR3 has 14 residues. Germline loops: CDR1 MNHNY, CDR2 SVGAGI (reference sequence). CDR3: CASSYAGGRRGYTF. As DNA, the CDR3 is TGTGCCAGCAGTTACGCAGGGGGCAGAAGAGGCTACACCTTC.

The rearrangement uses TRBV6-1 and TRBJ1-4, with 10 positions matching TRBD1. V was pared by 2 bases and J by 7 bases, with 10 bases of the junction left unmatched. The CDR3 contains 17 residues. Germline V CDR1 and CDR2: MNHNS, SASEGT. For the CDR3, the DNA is TGTGCCAGCAGTGAATCTCGGGACAGGGGCGATCTTGAAAAACTGTTTTTT. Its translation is CASSESRDRGDLEKLFF.

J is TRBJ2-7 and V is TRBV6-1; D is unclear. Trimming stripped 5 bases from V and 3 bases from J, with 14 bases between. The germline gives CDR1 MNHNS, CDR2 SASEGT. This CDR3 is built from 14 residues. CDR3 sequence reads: CASSYGPKVYEQYF. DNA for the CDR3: TGTGCCAGCAGTTATGGACCCAAGGTCTACGAGCAGTACTTC.

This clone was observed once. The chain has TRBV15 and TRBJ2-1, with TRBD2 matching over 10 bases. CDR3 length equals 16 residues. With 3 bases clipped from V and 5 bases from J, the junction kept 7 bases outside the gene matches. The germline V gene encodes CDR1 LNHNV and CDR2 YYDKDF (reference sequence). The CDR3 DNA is TGTGCCACCAGCAGGCTAGCGGGGGCCCCTAACAATGAGCAGTTCTTC. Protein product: CATSRLAGAPNNEQFF. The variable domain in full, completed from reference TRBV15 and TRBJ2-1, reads DAMVIQNPRYQVTQFGKPVTLSCSQTLNHNVMYWYQQKSSQAPKLLFHYYDKDFNNEADTPDNFQSRRPNTSFCFLDIRSPGLGDTAMYLCATSRLAGAPNNEQFFGPGTRLTVL.

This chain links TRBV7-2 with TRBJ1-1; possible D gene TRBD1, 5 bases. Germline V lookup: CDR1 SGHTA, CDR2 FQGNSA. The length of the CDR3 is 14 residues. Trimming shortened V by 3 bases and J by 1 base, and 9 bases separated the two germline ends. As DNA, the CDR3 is TGTGCCAGCAGCTTTCCGGGGACGAACACTGAAGCTTTCTTT. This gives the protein CASSFPGTNTEAFF.

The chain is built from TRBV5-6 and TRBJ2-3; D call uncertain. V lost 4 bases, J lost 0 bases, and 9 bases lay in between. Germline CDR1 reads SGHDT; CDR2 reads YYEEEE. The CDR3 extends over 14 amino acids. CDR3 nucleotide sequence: TGTGCCAGCAGCCGAGGACCAAGCACAGATACGCAGTATTTT. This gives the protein CASSRGPSTDTQYF.

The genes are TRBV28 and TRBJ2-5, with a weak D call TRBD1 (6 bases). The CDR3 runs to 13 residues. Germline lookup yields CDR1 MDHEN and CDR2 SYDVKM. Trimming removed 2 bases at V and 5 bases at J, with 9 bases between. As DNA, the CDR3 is TGTGCCAGCAGTTTAGAGGGGGTGGAGACCCAGTACTTC. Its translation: CASSLEGVETQYF.

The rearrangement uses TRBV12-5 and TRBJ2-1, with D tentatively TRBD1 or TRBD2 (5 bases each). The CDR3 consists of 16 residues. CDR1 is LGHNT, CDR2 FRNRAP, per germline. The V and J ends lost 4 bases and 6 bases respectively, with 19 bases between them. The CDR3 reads CASGWGIGSAGNEQFF. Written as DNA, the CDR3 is TGTGCTAGTGGTTGGGGGATCGGATCGGCCGGCAATGAGCAGTTCTTC.

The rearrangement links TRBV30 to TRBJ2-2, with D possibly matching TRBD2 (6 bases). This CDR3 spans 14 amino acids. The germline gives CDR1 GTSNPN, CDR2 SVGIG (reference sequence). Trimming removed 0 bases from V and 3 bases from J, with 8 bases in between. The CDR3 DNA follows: TGTGCCTGGAGTGTCTGGGGGGACACCGGGGAGCTGTTTTTT. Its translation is CAWSVWGDTGELFF.

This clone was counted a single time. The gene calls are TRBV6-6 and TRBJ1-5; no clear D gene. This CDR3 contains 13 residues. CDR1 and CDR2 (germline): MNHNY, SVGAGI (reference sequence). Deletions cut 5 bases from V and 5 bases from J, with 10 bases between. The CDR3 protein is CASSDRVYQPQHF. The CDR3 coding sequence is TGTGCCAGCAGTGATCGGGTATATCAGCCCCAGCATTTT.

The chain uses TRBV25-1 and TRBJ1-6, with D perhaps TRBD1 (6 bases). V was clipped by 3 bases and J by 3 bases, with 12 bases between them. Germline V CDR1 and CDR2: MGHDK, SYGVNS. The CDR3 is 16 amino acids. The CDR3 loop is CASSESGHRYNSPLHF. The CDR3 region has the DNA TGTGCCAGCAGTGAGTCGGGACACCGCTATAATTCACCCCTCCACTTT.